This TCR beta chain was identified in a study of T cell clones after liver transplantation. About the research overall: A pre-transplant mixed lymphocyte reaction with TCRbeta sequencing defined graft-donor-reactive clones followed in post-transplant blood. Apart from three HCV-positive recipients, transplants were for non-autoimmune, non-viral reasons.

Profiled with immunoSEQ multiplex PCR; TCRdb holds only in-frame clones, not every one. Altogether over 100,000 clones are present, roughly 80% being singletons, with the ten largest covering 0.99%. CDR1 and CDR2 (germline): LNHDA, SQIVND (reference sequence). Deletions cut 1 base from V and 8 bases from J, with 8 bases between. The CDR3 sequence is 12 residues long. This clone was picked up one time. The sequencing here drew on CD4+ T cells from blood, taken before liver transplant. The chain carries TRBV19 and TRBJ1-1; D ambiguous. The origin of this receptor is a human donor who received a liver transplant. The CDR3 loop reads CASSIAEREAFF. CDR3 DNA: TGTGCCAGTAGTATAGCAGAGAGGGAAGCTTTCTTT.